This T cell receptor beta chain stems from a study of OX40 agonist ivuxolimab in advanced cancers. The germline V gene encodes CDR1 MNHEY and CDR2 SVGAGI. Trimming removed 7 bases at V and 8 bases at J, with 13 bases between. The CDR3 extends over 12 amino acids. The assay was immunoSEQ multiplex PCR, and TCRdb's table has in-frame clones only and misses some. The data show about 76,000 clones, 85% seen once. V is TRBV6-5 and J is TRBJ2-3; no clear D. This clonotype originated in an adult with an advanced solid tumor such as melanoma, head and neck, liver or kidney cancer. This specimen was CD4+ or CD8+ T cells sorted from blood, taken in a trial of the OX40 agonist ivuxolimab. CDR3 sequence reads: CASTRPAGTQYF. In DNA, the CDR3 is TGTGCCAGCACCCGTCCTGCTGGTACGCAGTATTTT.